This TCR beta chain was sequenced in a study of early T cells in non-severe SARS-CoV-2 infection. On the study more broadly: Investigators sequenced bulk RNA drawn from unsorted whole blood, and chains remained unpaired.

Study-wide findings and caveats: A preference for anti-spike CD8 responses marked VDJdb matching, which missed private and CD4 specificities.

Individual cDNA molecules received unique molecular identifiers during library preparation. MiXCR, applied by TCRdb to the 5' RACE reads, yields one record per CDR3 protein. This table has 30,000 to 40,000 distinct CDR3 sequences, 6.8% appearing once. CDR3 length equals 15 residues. Trimming cost V 5 bases and J 4 bases, with 12 bases left between them. Germline loops: CDR1 MNHNY, CDR2 SVGAGI (reference sequence). In the case of this clonotype: The target antigen is unknown.

V usage is TRBV6-6 and J usage is TRBJ2-6; possible D gene TRBD2, 6 bases. Sequences were derived from whole blood, sampled at baseline. This sequence was found in an adult who was a healthcare worker with PCR-confirmed SARS-CoV-2 infection or an uninfected control (not recorded which). The CDR3 sequence is CASSRQRAGANVLTF. The CDR3 nucleotides read TGTGCCAGCAGTCGCCAGCGGGCCGGGGCCAACGTCCTGACTTTC.